These 27 T cell receptor beta chains originate from one sample sequenced in a study of shared clonotypes between healthy human individuals. Clones were sequenced by immunoSEQ multiplex PCR, and TCRdb holds only the in-frame ones, with some missing. This sample has approximately 1.5 million clones, with about 98.5% found just once. Material: naive CD4+ T cells sorted from blood. Subset reported: CD45RA+ positively selected. The receptors come from a man in his thirties or forties in good health.

As to this clone: Within the sample, other DNA sequences also encode this same CDR3. J is TRBJ1-3 and V is TRBV18; D unclear. CDR1 is KGHSH and CDR2 is LQKENI in the germline V gene. The CDR3 has 15 amino acids. Trimming stripped 0 bases from V and 0 bases from J, with 6 bases between. The CDR3 DNA reads as TGTGCCAGCTCACCACCTTCTGGCTCTGGAAACACCATATATTTT. This codes for CASSPPSGSGNTIYF.

The chain has TRBV20-1 and TRBJ1-2, with unresolved D. Trimming took off 6 bases at V and 8 bases at J, with 13 bases between the two ends. CDR3 length equals 11 residues. Germline values: CDR1 DFQATT, CDR2 SNEGSKA (reference sequence). The CDR3 DNA reads as TGCAGTGCCGAAGCTACTTGGGGCTACACCTTC. Translating gives CSAEATWGYTF.

The chain combines TRBV7-2 with TRBJ1-2, with D unresolved. CDR1 is SGHTA, CDR2 FQGNSA, per germline. The CDR3 is made up of 12 amino acids. V was shortened by 7 bases and J by 5 bases, with 11 bases between the two germline ends. The CDR3 sequence: CASTKVGYGYTF. The DNA for the CDR3 is TGTGCCAGCACAAAGGTGGGGTATGGCTACACCTTC.

The chain carries TRBV10-3 and TRBJ2-5; D remains ambiguous. From germline, CDR1 is ENHRY and CDR2 SYGVKD. With 3 bases removed from V and 1 base from J, the gap between germline ends came to 15 bases. This CDR3 has 16 amino acids. The CDR3 region has the DNA TGTGCCATCAGTGATTGGAATACGGCGAGCCAAGAGACCCAGTACTTC. Translating gives CAISDWNTASQETQYF.

This sequence joins TRBV5-5 and TRBJ2-7, with 8 positions matching TRBD1. The CDR3 has 15 residues. The V gene end was trimmed by 2 bases and the J gene end by 1 base; junction bases not matched to a gene: 5. The germline gives CDR1 SGHKS, CDR2 YYEKEE (reference sequence). The CDR3 bases are TGTGCCAGCAGCTTAGGGACAGGTATGTCCTACGAGCAGTACTTC. Translation: CASSLGTGMSYEQYF.

This rearrangement joins TRBV6-5 to TRBJ1-1; no clear D. CDR1 is MNHEY and CDR2 is SVGAGI in the germline V gene. The CDR3 covers 13 residues. With 4 bases removed from V and 6 bases from J, the gap between germline ends came to 12 bases. The CDR3 protein is CASSSRYWAEAFF. The CDR3 DNA reads as TGTGCCAGCAGTTCTAGATATTGGGCTGAAGCTTTCTTT.

V and J are TRBV11-2 and TRBJ1-5; the D gene is possibly TRBD1 (5 bases). Germline lookup yields CDR1 SGHAT and CDR2 FQNNGV. Trimming shortened V by 5 bases and J by 2 bases, and 10 bases separated the two germline ends. The CDR3 length is 14 residues. The CDR3 nucleotides are TGTGCCAGCAGCCTCAGGGTGGGCAATCAGCCCCAGCATTTT. Protein sequence: CASSLRVGNQPQHF.

The chain has TRBV6-6 and TRBJ2-1; D is ambiguous. This CDR3 is 12 amino acids long. Germline V gives CDR1 MNHNY, CDR2 SVGAGI (reference sequence). Trimming took off 4 bases at V and 4 bases at J, with 5 bases between the two ends. In DNA form, the CDR3 reads TGTGCCAGCAGTTCACAATACAATGAGCAGTTCTTC. This sequence encodes CASSSQYNEQFF.

The genes are TRBV28 and TRBJ1-5; 7 nucleotides agree with TRBD1. Germline V gene data show CDR1 as MDHEN and CDR2 as SYDVKM. This CDR3 is built from 17 residues. V lost 6 bases and J lost 0; bases outside the gene matches: 11. This CDR3 is CASSSLAGQNSNQPQHF. CDR3 nucleotides: TGTGCCAGCAGCAGTCTTGCGGGACAGAATAGCAATCAGCCCCAGCATTTT.

This chain connects TRBV5-6 to TRBJ2-1; D is ambiguous. The germline gives CDR1 SGHDT, CDR2 YYEEEE. There are 11 residues in the CDR3. Deletions cut 5 bases from V and 8 bases from J, with 8 bases between. Here the CDR3 reads CASRIEDEQFF. DNA of the CDR3: TGTGCCAGCAGAATCGAGGATGAGCAGTTCTTC.

The V call is TRBV29-1, the J call TRBJ2-2; D unclear. This CDR3 is built from 12 residues. Trimming stripped 7 bases from V and 6 bases from J, with 12 bases between. In germline, CDR1 is SQVTM, CDR2 ANQGSEA. For the CDR3, the DNA is TGCAGCGCCTTGGTTTCAGCCGGGGAGCTGTTTTTT. Translating it yields CSALVSAGELFF.

The gene calls are TRBV5-4 and TRBJ1-2; no reliable D call. V lost 0 bases and J lost 6, with 12 bases in between. This CDR3 has 14 amino acids. Germline CDR1 reads SGHNT; CDR2 reads YYREEE (reference sequence). For the CDR3, the DNA is TGTGCCAGCAGCTTGGCCGCAGGAGTTAATGGCTACACCTTC. Encoded protein: CASSLAAGVNGYTF.

The V and J genes are TRBV6-5 and TRBJ1-3, with D hard to call. V lost 9 bases and J lost 3, with 12 bases in between. Germline CDR1 MNHEY, CDR2 SVGAGI. The CDR3 consists of 13 residues. In DNA, the CDR3 is TGTGCCAGTGGGTACTCAGGTGGAAACACCATATATTTT. Protein: CASGYSGGNTIYF.

The chain combines TRBV2 with TRBJ2-3, with D hard to call. The germline V gene has CDR1 SNHLY and CDR2 FYNNEI. The CDR3 is made up of 14 amino acids. Trimming pared 1 base from V and 5 bases from J, leaving 10 bases between. CDR3 amino acids: CASSEDRSLDTQYF. CDR3 nucleotide sequence: TGTGCCAGCAGTGAAGATCGATCTTTAGATACGCAGTATTTT. Full variable domain (outside the CDR3, taken from reference TRBV2 and TRBJ2-3): EPEVTQTPSHQVTQMGQEVILRCVPISNHLYFYWYRQILGQKVEFLVSFYNNEISEKSEIFDDQFSVERPDGSNFTLKIRSTKLEDSAMYFCASSEDRSLDTQYFGPGTRLTVL.

CDR3 in amino acids: CASGAWSEQFF. In DNA, the CDR3 is TGTGCCAGCGGAGCATGGAGTGAGCAGTTCTTC. The chain carries TRBV28 and TRBJ2-1; no firm D call. Trimming left V 8 bases short and J 9 bases short, with 11 bases between. CDR1 and CDR2 from the germline V gene are MDHEN and SYDVKM. The CDR3 sequence is 11 residues long. Combining the CDR3 with reference TRBV28 and TRBJ2-1 gives the whole variable domain DVKVTQSSRYLVKRTGEKVFLECVQDMDHENMFWYRQDPGLGLRLIYFSYDVKMKEKGDIPEGYSVSREKKERFSLILESASTNQTSMYLCASGAWSEQFFGPGTRLTVL.

V is TRBV7-6 and J is TRBJ2-7; the D gene is possibly TRBD1 (6 bases). V lost 3 bases and J lost 6, with 15 bases in between. The length of the CDR3 is 14 residues. Per the germline V gene, CDR1 is SGHVS and CDR2 is FNYEAQ. The chain's CDR3 is CASSLGAERAEQYF. In nucleotides, the CDR3 is TGTGCCAGCAGCTTGGGGGCTGAACGGGCCGAGCAGTACTTC.

This chain connects TRBV29-1 to TRBJ1-4; 7 bases align to TRBD1. J gave up 6 bases and V 4 bases, and 2 bases lay outside the gene matches. CDR1 and CDR2 from the germline V gene are SQVTM and ANQGSEA. This CDR3 spans 12 amino acids. The CDR3 here is CSVGQGYEKLFF. CDR3 DNA: TGCAGCGTTGGACAGGGTTATGAAAAACTGTTTTTT.

V and J are TRBV7-3 and TRBJ2-2; tentatively, D is TRBD2 (5 bases). CDR3 length: 15 amino acids. Germline V gene sequence: CDR1 SGHTA, CDR2 FQGTGA. V gave up 5 bases and J gave up 5 bases, with 15 bases separating them. The DNA of the CDR3 is TGTGCCAGCAGCCAAACCCGGGGTGGGACCGGGGAGCTGTTTTTT. Amino acids: CASSQTRGGTGELFF.

The V and J genes are TRBV7-2 and TRBJ2-1; 8 bases map to TRBD2. The germline gives CDR1 SGHTA, CDR2 FQGNSA. Trimming took 1 base from V and 8 from J; bases not matched to a gene: 7. CDR3 length: 15 amino acids. CDR3 in amino acids: CASSLDAGGVDEQFF. In DNA form, the CDR3 reads TGTGCCAGCAGCTTAGACGCGGGAGGAGTCGATGAGCAGTTCTTC.

This chain connects TRBV9 to TRBJ2-1; 9 positions agree with TRBD1. After removal of 4 bases from V and 3 bases from J, the junction contained 8 bases not matched to a gene. The CDR3 has 16 amino acids. Germline loops: CDR1 SGDLS, CDR2 YYNGEE. CDR3 in DNA: TGTGCCAGCAGCCCCAGAGGACAGGGGAGCTACAATGAGCAGTTCTTC. It yields the protein CASSPRGQGSYNEQFF.

This clone was found once. The chain couples TRBV2 to TRBJ1-5; D may be TRBD1 (5 bases). CDR1 is SNHLY, CDR2 FYNNEI, per germline. V gave up 3 bases and J gave up 0 bases, with 9 bases separating them. The CDR3 sequence is 15 residues long. CDR3 nucleotide sequence: TGTGCCAGCAGTGAGGGACGGACTAGCAATCAGCCCCAGCATTTT. This translates into CASSEGRTSNQPQHF.

This chain connects TRBV9 to TRBJ2-3; 9 positions match TRBD2. The CDR3 spans 16 residues. The germline V gene encodes CDR1 SGDLS and CDR2 YYNGEE. The V and J ends lost 2 bases and 2 bases, in that order; junction bases with no gene match: 6. CDR3 coding DNA: TGTGCCAGCAGCGTTTCGTCTAGCGGGATCACAGATACGCAGTATTTT. It is translated as CASSVSSSGITDTQYF.

In regard to this clone: The same CDR3 also results from other DNA sequences found in this sample. The rearrangement links TRBV20-1 to TRBJ2-3; D not resolved. Germline CDR1 DFQATT, CDR2 SNEGSKA (reference sequence). The CDR3 is made up of 11 amino acids. The germline V and J ends were trimmed by 3 bases and 2 bases, with 3 bases remaining between them. CDR3 loop: CSASATDTQYF. The CDR3 bases are TGCAGTGCTAGTGCCACAGATACGCAGTATTTT.

The rearrangement links TRBV19 to TRBJ2-2; 8 nucleotides match TRBD2. The junction had 8 bases not matched to a gene; V was cut back by 1 base and J by 7 bases. Germline CDR1 LNHDA, CDR2 SQIVND (reference sequence). There are 16 residues in the CDR3. In DNA form, the CDR3 reads TGTGCCAGTAGTATAGGCCCAGCGGGAGTACTCGGGGAGCTGTTTTTT. Translated: CASSIGPAGVLGELFF. The full variable domain, completed using reference TRBV19 and TRBJ2-2, is DGGITQSPKYLFRKEGQNVTLSCEQNLNHDAMYWYRQDPGQGLRLIYYSQIVNDFQKGDIAEGYSVSREKKESFPLTVTSAQKNPTAFYLCASSIGPAGVLGELFFGEGSRLTVL.

The J gene is TRBJ2-2, the V gene TRBV27; 12 bases fit TRBD2. V lost 4 bases and J lost 5; bases outside the gene matches: 5. The CDR3 has 16 amino acids. CDR1 is MNHEY and CDR2 is SMNVEV in the germline V gene (reference sequence). The CDR3 loop is CASSSLAGGRTGELFF. The DNA of the CDR3 is TGTGCCAGCAGTTCACTAGCGGGAGGTCGGACCGGGGAGCTGTTTTTT.

The gene calls are TRBV20-1 and TRBJ2-7; D may be TRBD1 (6 bases). The CDR3 has 11 amino acids. The V gene lost 6 bases and the J gene lost 5 bases, with 11 bases spanning the gap. Germline CDR1 is DFQATT and CDR2 is SNEGSKA (reference sequence). The CDR3 region has the DNA TGCAGTGCCGTACAGGGCCACGAGCAGTACTTC. Translation gives CSAVQGHEQYF.

CDR3 bases: TGTGCCAGCAGTCGACAGGGAAGATCGTACAATGAGCAGTTCTTC. Protein product: CASSRQGRSYNEQFF. The chain couples TRBV7-2 to TRBJ2-1, with 7 bases that match TRBD1. J lost 4 bases, V lost 6 bases, and 9 bases had no gene match. Germline CDR1 SGHTA, CDR2 FQGNSA. The CDR3 has 15 amino acids.